These T cell receptor beta chains were read from a single sample in a study of cytomegalovirus exposure and HLA in healthy donors. Libraries were prepared by immunoSEQ multiplex PCR; TCRdb keeps only in-frame clonotypes and omits some of them. The repertoire includes about 180,000 clones, approximately 88% of them detected once, and 1.2% sits in the top ten. Sequencing was done on a sample of PBMCs. All receptors derive from a boy aged 2-15 years in good health and CMV-seronegative. Each CDR3 is given with its conserved first and last residue. D genes are given only for firm matches. Not every row has a clone size; where given, it reads once, few, many or a size class.

clone_size	v_call	d_call	j_call	cdr3_nt	cdr3_aa
-	TRBV11-2	-	TRBJ2-1	TGTGCCAGCAGCCCCCGTAGTTTCTCCTACAATGAGCAGTTCTTC	CASSPRSFSYNEQFF
-	TRBV7-2	-	TRBJ1-1	TGTGCCAGCAGCTTAGTTTCGAACACCAACACTGAAGCTTTCTTT	CASSLVSNTNTEAFF
-	TRBV5-1	TRBD1	TRBJ2-5	TGCGCCAGCAGCCGTGACAGGGTAGGGCAAGAGACCCAGTACTTC	CASSRDRVGQETQYF
-	TRBV6-1	-	TRBJ1-2	TGTGCCAGCAGTGGAACCGGAGGCATTCCCAAATATGGCTACACCTTC	CASSGTGGIPKYGYTF
-	TRBV6-1	-	TRBJ1-5	TGTGCCAGCAGTGAAGTTCCGGGAAGCAATCAGCCCCAGCATTTT	CASSEVPGSNQPQHF
-	TRBV6-5	-	TRBJ2-5	TGTGCCAGCAGTACAGACCCGGAGACCCAGTACTTC	CASSTDPETQYF
-	TRBV15	TRBD2	TRBJ2-7	TGTGCCACCAGCAGAGTCCCAGCGGGAGGTCGCGCCTACGAGCAGTACTTC	CATSRVPAGGRAYEQYF
-	TRBV9	TRBD2	TRBJ2-3	TGTGCCAGCAGCGTAGAAAGCGGACTAGATACCGATACGCAGTATTTT	CASSVESGLDTDTQYF
-	TRBV2	TRBD1	TRBJ2-7	TGTGCCAGCAGTGAAGGAAGGGGGCTATACTACGAGCAGTACTTC	CASSEGRGLYYEQYF
-	TRBV28	TRBD2	TRBJ2-5	TGTGCCAGCAGTTTAGAATCCCCGGGACTAGCGGAAGAGACCCAGTACTTC	CASSLESPGLAEETQYF
-	TRBV5-5	-	TRBJ1-1	TGTGCCAGCAGCTTCGGGATCGGGAACACTGAAGCTTTCTTT	CASSFGIGNTEAFF
few	TRBV14	-	TRBJ2-1	TGTGCCAGCAGCCCCGGACTCTACAATGAGCAGTTCTTC	CASSPGLYNEQFF
-	TRBV30	TRBD1	TRBJ1-2	TGTGCCTGGAGTGTAGGACAGGTCTATGGCTACACCTTC	CAWSVGQVYGYTF
once	TRBV6-5	-	TRBJ2-4	TGTGCCAGCAGTTCGGAGTTGGGGCCAAAAAACATTCAGTACTTC	CASSSELGPKNIQYF
-	TRBV7-6	-	TRBJ1-3	TGTGCCAGCAGCTTCGCTGACAGGAGCTCTGGAAACACCATATATTTT	CASSFADRSSGNTIYF
-	TRBV4-2	TRBD2	TRBJ2-5	TGTGCCAGCAGCCAGGCGCCGACCGGGACTATTAATGAGCAGTACTTC	CASSQAPTGTINEQYF
-	TRBV19	-	TRBJ2-3	TGTGCCAGTAGCAGTAAATCCAGGGGAAAGATTGCAGATACGCAGTATTTT	CASSSKSRGKIADTQYF
-	TRBV27	-	TRBJ1-1	TGTGCCAGCAGTTGGGGGGGCTATGGGAACACTGAAGCTTTCTTT	CASSWGGYGNTEAFF
-	TRBV2	TRBD1	TRBJ1-1	TGTGCCAGCAGGATCGGACAGGGTGATCCTGAAGCTTTCTTT	CASRIGQGDPEAFF
-	TRBV18	-	TRBJ2-1	TGTGCCAGCTCTCCCTCGACAGCCAAAACCTACAATGAGCAGTTCTTC	CASSPSTAKTYNEQFF
-	TRBV6-1	-	TRBJ2-1	TGTGCCAGCAGTGCAGGGTCCAATGAGCAGTTCTTC	CASSAGSNEQFF
-	TRBV30	-	TRBJ2-5	TGTGCCTGGAGTGGTCGTCTTCTAGCGTTCCAAGAGACCCAGTACTTC	CAWSGRLLAFQETQYF
-	TRBV5-1	TRBD1	TRBJ2-1	TGCGCCAGCAGCTTGAGGGGGGACAGGGAGTACAATGAGCAGTTCTTC	CASSLRGDREYNEQFF
-	TRBV7-9	-	TRBJ1-1	TGTGCCAGCAGAACCCCGCGTTCTACGAACACTGAAGCTTTCTTT	CASRTPRSTNTEAFF
few	TRBV6-1	TRBD1	TRBJ1-2	TGTGCCAGCGTTGACCACAGGGGAGGAGACTATGGCTACACCTTC	CASVDHRGGDYGYTF
once	TRBV5-1	-	TRBJ1-1	TGCGCCAGCAGCTTGGCCGGGTCGGGCACTGAAGCTTTCTTT	CASSLAGSGTEAFF
-	TRBV30	TRBD1	TRBJ1-1	TGTGCCTGGAACAGGGGACAGGACACTGAAGCTTTCTTT	CAWNRGQDTEAFF
-	TRBV12-5	-	TRBJ2-1	TGTGCTAGTGGCCCCTTTGTTGACAATGAGCAGTTCTTC	CASGPFVDNEQFF
-	TRBV18	TRBD2	TRBJ2-1	TGTGCCAGCTCACCTAATTCGGGGGGTCCTCACAATGAGCAGTTCTTC	CASSPNSGGPHNEQFF
-	TRBV18	-	TRBJ1-6	TGTGCCAGCTCATCCAACTCCTATAATTCACCCCTCCACTTT	CASSSNSYNSPLHF
-	TRBV28	-	TRBJ1-4	TGTGCCAGCAGCATTACCACAGGGACGCGTAATGAAAAACTGTTTTTT	CASSITTGTRNEKLFF
-	TRBV7-6	-	TRBJ2-3	TGTGCCAGCAGCTTTAGTTCGAGTTTCACAGATACGCAGTATTTT	CASSFSSSFTDTQYF
-	TRBV7-8	TRBD2	TRBJ2-5	TGTGCCAGCAGCTACCTAGCGGCCGGGGAGACCCAGTACTTC	CASSYLAAGETQYF
-	TRBV27	TRBD1	TRBJ2-7	TGTGCCAGCAGTCAAGCATCCGGGACAGTCTACGAGCAGTACTTC	CASSQASGTVYEQYF
-	TRBV7-9	-	TRBJ1-1	TGTGCCAGCAGCCTGTTAGGACAGAACACTGAAGCTTTCTTT	CASSLLGQNTEAFF
-	TRBV6-5	TRBD2	TRBJ2-1	TGTGCCAGCAGTTACTCGGGTAGCGGGGGACTAGGGGGGCAGTTCTTC	CASSYSGSGGLGGQFF
-	TRBV19	-	TRBJ1-4	TGTGCCAGTAGTATCGGGAACCAAAAACTGTTTTTT	CASSIGNQKLFF
-	TRBV4-3	TRBD1	TRBJ2-3	TGCGCCAGCAGCCAAGACTTGGGACAGGGGACAGATACGCAGTATTTT	CASSQDLGQGTDTQYF
once	TRBV10-3	TRBD1	TRBJ1-2	TGTGCCATCAGTGAGTCGAGGTTGGACAGGGCCTATGGCTACACCTTC	CAISESRLDRAYGYTF
-	TRBV19	-	TRBJ1-2	TGTGCCACCACCACAAAACGGGGGGGCTATGGCTACACCTTC	CATTTKRGGYGYTF
once	TRBV7-7	TRBD1	TRBJ2-2	TGTGCCAGCAGCTTAGGAGGGACAGCCCTTGTTTCCGGGGAGCTGTTTTTT	CASSLGGTALVSGELFF
-	TRBV5-6	-	TRBJ1-1	TGTGCCAGCAGCTTGGGGCAAACTGAAGCTTTCTTT	CASSLGQTEAFF
-	TRBV11-2	TRBD1	TRBJ1-1	TGTGCCAGCAGCCCCGAGGGGGCCACTGAAGCTTTCTTT	CASSPEGATEAFF
-	TRBV6-1	-	TRBJ2-5	TGTGCCAGCAGTGACCCCCCTCCGGAGACCCAGTACTTC	CASSDPPPETQYF
-	TRBV29-1	TRBD1	TRBJ2-5	TGCAGCGCTCGCTGGGACAGGGTTACGGAGACCCAGTACTTC	CSARWDRVTETQYF
once	TRBV30	-	TRBJ2-3	TGTGCCTGGAGCGCCTACAGGGCAGATACGCAGTATTTT	CAWSAYRADTQYF
few	TRBV19	-	TRBJ2-2	TGTGCCAGTAGTGATCCGGGACAGAACACCGGGGAGCTGTTTTTT	CASSDPGQNTGELFF
-	TRBV11-2	-	TRBJ1-2	TGTGCCAGCAGTCCTGCCCTTGGGTATAGTCGGGATGGCTACACCTTC	CASSPALGYSRDGYTF
-	TRBV29-1	-	TRBJ2-1	TGCAGCGTTACTCAGGGGGGCCGACGAGGATCATACAATGAGCAGTTCTTC	CSVTQGGRRGSYNEQFF
-	TRBV10-3	-	TRBJ2-2	TGTGCCATCAGTGAGCGTCCGTCAGTGGGAGACCCCGACACCGGGGAGCTGTTTTTT	CAISERPSVGDPDTGELFF